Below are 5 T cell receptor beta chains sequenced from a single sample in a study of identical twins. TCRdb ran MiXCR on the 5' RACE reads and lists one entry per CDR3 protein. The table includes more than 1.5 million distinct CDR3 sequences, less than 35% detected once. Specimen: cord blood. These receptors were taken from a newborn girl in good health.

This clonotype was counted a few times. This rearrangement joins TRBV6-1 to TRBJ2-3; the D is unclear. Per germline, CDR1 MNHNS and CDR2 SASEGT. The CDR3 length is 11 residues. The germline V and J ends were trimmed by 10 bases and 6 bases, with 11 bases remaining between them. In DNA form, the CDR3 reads TGTGCCACCTTTTCCTGGGATACGCAGTATTTT. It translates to CATFSWDTQYF.

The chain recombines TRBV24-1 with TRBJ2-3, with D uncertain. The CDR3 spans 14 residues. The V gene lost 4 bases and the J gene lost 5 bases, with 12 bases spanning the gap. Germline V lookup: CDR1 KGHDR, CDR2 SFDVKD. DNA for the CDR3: TGTGCCACCAGTGACCCCGGGTCGTTAGATACGCAGTATTTT. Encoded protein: CATSDPGSLDTQYF.

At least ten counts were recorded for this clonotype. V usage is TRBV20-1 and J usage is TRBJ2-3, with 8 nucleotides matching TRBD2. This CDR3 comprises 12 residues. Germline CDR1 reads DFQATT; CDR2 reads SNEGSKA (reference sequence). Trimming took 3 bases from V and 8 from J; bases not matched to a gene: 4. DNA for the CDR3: TGCAGTGCTAGGCGGGAGGCCGGTACGCAGTATTTT. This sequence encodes CSARREAGTQYF.

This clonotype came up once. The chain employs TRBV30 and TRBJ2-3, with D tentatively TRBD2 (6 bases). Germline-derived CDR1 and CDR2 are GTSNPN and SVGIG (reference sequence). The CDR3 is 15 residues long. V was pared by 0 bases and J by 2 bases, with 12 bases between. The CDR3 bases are TGTGCCTGGAGTGTACAGGCGGGATACACAGATACGCAGTATTTT. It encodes CAWSVQAGYTDTQYF.

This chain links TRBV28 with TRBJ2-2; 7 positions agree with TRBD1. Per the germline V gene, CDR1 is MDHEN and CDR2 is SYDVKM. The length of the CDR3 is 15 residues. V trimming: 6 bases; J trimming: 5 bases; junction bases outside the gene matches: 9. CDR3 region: CASSNPGTVTGELFF. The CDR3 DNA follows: TGTGCCAGCAGCAACCCCGGGACAGTAACCGGGGAGCTGTTTTTT.